A single T cell receptor beta chain is shown here with its context. The antigen remains unidentified. The study ran its PCR with 60 Vbeta and 13 Jbeta primers. Methods used by the authors: There were about 80 million unique TCR beta chains by a later count, and around 10 million of them were shared. This table comes from immunoSEQ multiplex PCR, and its TCRdb copy is limited to in-frame clones, with some not included. V, J and clone size were drawn from that table, and D and trimming were deduced from the DNA. The table records more than 75,000 clones, 84% of them present only once. This sample was taken from a study of cytomegalovirus exposure and HLA in healthy donors. About the study: An early release of data contained about 85 million unique TCRs, which came from HLA-typed donors. Whole-study results and caveats: The study carried out a later analysis of TCR beta sequences. It associated around 17,000 of them with specific HLA alleles at a false discovery rate of 0.05. An observed cluster of highly shared sequence variants was recorded as a likely sequencing artifact.

This CDR3 is built from 13 residues. V was pared by 1 base and J by 7 bases, with 11 bases between. Germline CDR1 reads MDHEN; CDR2 reads SYDVKM. This TCR derives from a woman younger than 30 in good health and CMV-seropositive. The rearrangement uses TRBV28 and TRBJ2-7; D remains unclear. Sequencing was done on a sample of PBMCs. The CDR3 DNA follows: TGTGCCAGCAGTTTATTTTGGCAGGCTGAGCAGTACTTC. Translating it yields CASSLFWQAEQYF.